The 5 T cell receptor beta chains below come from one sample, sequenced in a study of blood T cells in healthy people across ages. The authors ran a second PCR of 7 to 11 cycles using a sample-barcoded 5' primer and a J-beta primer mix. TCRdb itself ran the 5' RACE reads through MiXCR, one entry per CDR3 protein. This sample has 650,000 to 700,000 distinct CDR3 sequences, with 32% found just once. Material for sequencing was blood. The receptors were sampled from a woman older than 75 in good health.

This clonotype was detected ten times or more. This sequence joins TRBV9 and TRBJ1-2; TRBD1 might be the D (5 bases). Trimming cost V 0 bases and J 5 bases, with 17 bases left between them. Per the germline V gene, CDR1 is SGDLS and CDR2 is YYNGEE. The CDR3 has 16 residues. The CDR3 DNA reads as TGTGCCAGCAGCGTAGGGGCGCAGGGTCTGGGATATGGCTACACCTTC. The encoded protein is CASSVGAQGLGYGYTF.

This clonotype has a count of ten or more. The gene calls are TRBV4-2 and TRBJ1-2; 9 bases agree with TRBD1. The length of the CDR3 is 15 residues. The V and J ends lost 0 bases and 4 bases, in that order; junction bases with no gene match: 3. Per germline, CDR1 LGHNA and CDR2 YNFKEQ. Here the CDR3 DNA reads TGTGCCAGCAGCCAAGAGGCGGGACAGGGCTATGGCTACACCTTC. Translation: CASSQEAGQGYGYTF.

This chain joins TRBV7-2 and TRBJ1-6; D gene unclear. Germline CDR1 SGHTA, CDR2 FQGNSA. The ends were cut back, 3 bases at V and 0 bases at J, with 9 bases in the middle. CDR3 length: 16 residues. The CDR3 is CASSFDLSSYNSPLHF. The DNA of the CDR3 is TGTGCCAGCAGCTTCGACTTGAGCTCCTATAATTCACCCCTCCACTTT.

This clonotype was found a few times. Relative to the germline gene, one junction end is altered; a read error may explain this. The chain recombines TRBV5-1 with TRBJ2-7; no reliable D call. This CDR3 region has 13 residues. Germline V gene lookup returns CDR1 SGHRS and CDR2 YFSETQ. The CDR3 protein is CANSLEPMREQYF. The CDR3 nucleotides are TGCGCCAACAGCTTGGAACCCATGCGTGAGCAGTACTTC.

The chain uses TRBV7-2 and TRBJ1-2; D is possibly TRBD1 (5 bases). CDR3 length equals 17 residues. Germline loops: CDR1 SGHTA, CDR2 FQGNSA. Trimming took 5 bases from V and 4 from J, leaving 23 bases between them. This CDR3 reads CASSLRERGYGGYGYTF. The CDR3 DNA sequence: TGTGCCAGCAGCCTGAGGGAGAGGGGCTATGGGGGCTATGGCTACACCTTC.